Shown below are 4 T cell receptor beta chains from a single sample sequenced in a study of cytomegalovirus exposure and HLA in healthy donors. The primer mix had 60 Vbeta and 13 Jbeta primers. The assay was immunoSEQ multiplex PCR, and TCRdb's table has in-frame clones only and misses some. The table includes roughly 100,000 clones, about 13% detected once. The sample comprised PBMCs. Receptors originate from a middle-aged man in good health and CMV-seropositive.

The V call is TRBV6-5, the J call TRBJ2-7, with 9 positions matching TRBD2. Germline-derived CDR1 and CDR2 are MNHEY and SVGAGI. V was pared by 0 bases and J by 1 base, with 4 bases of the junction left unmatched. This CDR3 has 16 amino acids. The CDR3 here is CASSYSLAGASYEQYF. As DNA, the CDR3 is TGTGCCAGCAGTTACTCTTTAGCGGGAGCTTCCTACGAGCAGTACTTC.

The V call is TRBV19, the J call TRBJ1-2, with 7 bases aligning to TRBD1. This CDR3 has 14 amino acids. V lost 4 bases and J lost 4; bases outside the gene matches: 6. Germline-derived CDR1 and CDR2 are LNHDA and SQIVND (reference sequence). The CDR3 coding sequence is TGTGCCAGTAGTACCCAGAGGACAGGCTATGGCTACACCTTC. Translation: CASSTQRTGYGYTF.

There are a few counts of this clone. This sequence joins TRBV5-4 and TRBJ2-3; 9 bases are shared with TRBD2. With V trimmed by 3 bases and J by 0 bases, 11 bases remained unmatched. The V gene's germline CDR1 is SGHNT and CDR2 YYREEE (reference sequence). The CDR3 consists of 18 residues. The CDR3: CASSSKGLARISTDTQYF. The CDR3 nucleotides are TGTGCCAGCAGCTCCAAGGGACTAGCCCGGATAAGCACAGATACGCAGTATTTT.

CDR3 region: CASKGGTGPYEQYF. The CDR3 region has the DNA TGCGCCAGCAAGGGGGGGACAGGTCCCTACGAGCAGTACTTC. V and J are TRBV5-1 and TRBJ2-7; tentative D call: TRBD1 (8 bases). CDR3 length equals 14 residues. Trimming took off 6 bases at V and 2 bases at J, with 15 bases between the two ends. CDR1 is SGHRS and CDR2 is YFSETQ in the germline V gene.